This T cell receptor (beta chain) originates from a study of shared clonotypes between healthy human individuals. Study as a whole: Per donor, three plates held CD4 naive cells, three held CD4 memory, two held CD8 naive and one held CD8 memory.

Naive CD8 cells, CD45RO-negative and positively selected for CCR7, excluded terminally differentiated effector memory CD45RA+ cells. Sequencing used immunoSEQ multiplex PCR; TCRdb keeps in-frame clones, though not all of them. The repertoire holds roughly 600,000 clones, about 98% seen once, with 0.3% in the top ten. V dropped 1 base and J dropped 6 bases, with 6 bases sitting between them. From germline, CDR1 is SEHNR and CDR2 FQNEAQ (reference sequence). The CDR3 loop spans 13 amino acids. What was sequenced was naive CD8+ T cells sorted from blood. This TCR was sampled from a man aged 25-45 years in good health. The chain is built from TRBV7-9 and TRBJ1-4, with D unclear. The chain's CDR3 is CASSLGGDEKLFF. DNA of the CDR3: TGTGCCAGCAGCTTAGGCGGGGATGAAAAACTGTTTTTT.